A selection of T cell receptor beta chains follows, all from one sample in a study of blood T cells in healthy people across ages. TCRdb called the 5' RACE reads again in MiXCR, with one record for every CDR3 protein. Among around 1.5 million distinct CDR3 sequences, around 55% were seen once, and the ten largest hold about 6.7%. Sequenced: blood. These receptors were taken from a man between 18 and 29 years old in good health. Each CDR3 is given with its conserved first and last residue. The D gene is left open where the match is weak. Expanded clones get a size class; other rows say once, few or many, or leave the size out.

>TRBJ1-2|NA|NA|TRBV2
CASRLANGYTF
TGTGCCAGCAGGCTAGCAAATGGCTACACCTTC
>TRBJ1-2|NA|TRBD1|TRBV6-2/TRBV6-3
CASSYSERQGDGYTF
TGTGCCAGCAGTTACTCAGAGAGACAGGGAGATGGCTACACCTTC
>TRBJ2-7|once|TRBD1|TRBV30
CAWSAGQGHNEQYF
TGTGCCTGGTCCGCGGGACAGGGGCACAACGAGCAGTACTTC
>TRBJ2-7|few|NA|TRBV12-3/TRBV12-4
CASSRDVVEQYF
TGTGCCAGCAGCAGAGATGTTGTCGAGCAGTACTTC
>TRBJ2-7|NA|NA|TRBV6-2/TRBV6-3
CASSYQGSSCEQYF
TGTGCCAGCAGTTACCAAGGGAGCTCCTGCGAGCAGTACTTC
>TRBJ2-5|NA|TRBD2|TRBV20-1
CSAASGRKTQYF
TGCAGTGCTGCTAGCGGGAGGAAGACCCAGTACTTC
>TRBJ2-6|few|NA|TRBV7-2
CASSLGGFSGANVLTF
TGTGCCAGCAGCTTAGGGGGATTCTCTGGGGCCAACGTCCTGACTTTC
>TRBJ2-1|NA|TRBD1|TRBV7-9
CASSFGRQGDNEQFF
TGTGCCAGCAGCTTTGGTAGACAGGGAGACAATGAGCAGTTCTTC
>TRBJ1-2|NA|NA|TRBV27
CASSLLRGADYGYTF
TGTGCCAGCAGTCTCCTTCGGGGGGCAGACTATGGCTACACCTTC
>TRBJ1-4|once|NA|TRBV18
CASSLVGTVRTNEKLFF
TGTGCCAGCTCACTCGTGGGGACGGTGAGAACTAATGAAAAACTGTTTTTT
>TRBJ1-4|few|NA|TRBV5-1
CASSPLGLNEKLFF
TGCGCCAGCAGCCCCTTGGGACTTAATGAAAAACTGTTTTTT
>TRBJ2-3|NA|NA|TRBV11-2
CASSFAGVGTDTQYF
TGTGCCAGCAGCTTCGCAGGGGTGGGCACAGATACGCAGTATTTT
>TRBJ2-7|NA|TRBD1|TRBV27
CASSHGTGKGGQYF
TGTGCCAGCAGTCACGGGACAGGGAAGGGAGGGCAGTACTTC
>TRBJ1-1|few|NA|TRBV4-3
CASSQDYTPGMAFF
TGCGCCAGCAGCCAAGACTACACCCCAGGCATGGCTTTCTTT
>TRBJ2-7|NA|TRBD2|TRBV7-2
CASSLGTSARSYEQYF
TGTGCCAGCAGCTTAGGGACTAGCGCTCGCTCCTACGAGCAGTACTTC
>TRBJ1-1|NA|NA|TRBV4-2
CASSGRQMNTEAFF
TGTGCCAGCAGCGGCCGACAGATGAACACTGAAGCTTTCTTT
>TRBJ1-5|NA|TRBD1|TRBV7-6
CASSLTGDRPQHF
TGTGCCAGCAGCCTTACAGGGGATCGGCCCCAGCATTTT
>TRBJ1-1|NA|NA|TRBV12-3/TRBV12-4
CASSSLRMNTEAFF
TGTGCCAGCAGTTCGCTCAGAATGAACACTGAAGCTTTCTTT
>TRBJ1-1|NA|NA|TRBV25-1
CASTLGGETEAFF
TGTGCCAGCACTTTAGGTGGGGAGACTGAAGCTTTCTTT
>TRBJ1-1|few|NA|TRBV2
CASSDPGGTTEAFF
TGTGCCAGCAGTGATCCCGGGGGCACCACTGAAGCTTTCTTT
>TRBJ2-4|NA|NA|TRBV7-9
CASTLGALGEQYF
TGTGCCAGCACCCTCGGGGCGCTGGGGGAGCAGTACTTC
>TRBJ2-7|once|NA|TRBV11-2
CASSSGDGSYEQYF
TGTGCCAGCAGCTCGGGGGACGGTTCCTACGAGCAGTACTTC
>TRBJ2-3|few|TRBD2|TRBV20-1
CSAEGLGLGDTQYF
TGCAGTGCTGAGGGACTAGGTTTGGGAGATACGCAGTATTTT
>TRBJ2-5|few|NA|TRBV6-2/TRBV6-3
CASGWSQTQYF
TGTGCCAGCGGCTGGTCGCAGACCCAGTACTTC
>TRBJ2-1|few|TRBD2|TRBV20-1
CSARDLGASGGTSYNEQFF
TGCAGTGCTAGAGATCTTGGGGCTAGCGGGGGAACTTCCTACAATGAGCAGTTCTTC
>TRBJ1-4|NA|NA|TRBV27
CASRRGNGKLFF
TGTGCCAGCAGGCGCGGTAATGGAAAACTGTTTTTT
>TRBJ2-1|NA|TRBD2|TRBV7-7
CASSLTSGGVSEQFF
TGTGCTAGCAGCTTGACTAGCGGGGGCGTTAGTGAGCAGTTCTTC
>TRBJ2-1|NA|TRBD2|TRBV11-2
CASSWRLAGIYNEQFF
TGTGCCAGCAGCTGGAGACTAGCGGGGATTTACAATGAGCAGTTCTTC
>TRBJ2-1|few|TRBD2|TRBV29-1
CSVVTTSGSEQFF
TGCAGCGTTGTTACGACTAGCGGGAGCGAGCAGTTCTTC
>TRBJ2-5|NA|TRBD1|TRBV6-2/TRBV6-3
CASSKAGGVETQYF
TGTGCCAGCAGTAAGGCAGGGGGCGTTGAGACCCAGTACTTC
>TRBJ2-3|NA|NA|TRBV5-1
CASSLPANGTFLWTDTQYF
TGCGCCAGCAGCTTGCCAGCCAACGGGACTTTCCTCTGGACAGATACGCAGTATTTT
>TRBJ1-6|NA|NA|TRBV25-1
CASSESSPPLHF
TGTGCCAGCAGTGAATCTTCCCCACCCCTCCACTTT
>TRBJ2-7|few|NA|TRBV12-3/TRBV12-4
CASSLAAAGEQYF
TGTGCCAGCAGTTTAGCGGCCGCGGGCGAGCAGTACTTC
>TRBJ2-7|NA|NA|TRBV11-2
CASSFGTSTYEQYF
TGTGCCAGCAGCTTCGGGACTTCCACCTACGAGCAGTACTTC
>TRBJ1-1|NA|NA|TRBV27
CASSLFPRDTEAFF
TGTGCCAGCAGTTTATTCCCTCGAGACACTGAAGCTTTCTTT
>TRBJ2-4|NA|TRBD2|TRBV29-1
CSVEGEGYPPSYIQYF
TGCAGCGTTGAAGGGGAGGGGTACCCCCCCTCTTACATTCAGTACTTC
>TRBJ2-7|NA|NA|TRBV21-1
CANSLPSGPYEQYF
TGTGCCAACAGCCTCCCTAGCGGTCCCTACGAGCAGTACTTC
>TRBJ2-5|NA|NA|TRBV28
CASRGGEGRGQETQYF
TGTGCCAGCAGGGGAGGGGAGGGCAGGGGCCAAGAGACCCAGTACTTC
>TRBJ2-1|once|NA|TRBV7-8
CASSLALGPYGGRQFF
TGTGCCAGCAGCTTAGCGCTAGGACCCTACGGGGGTAGGCAGTTCTTC
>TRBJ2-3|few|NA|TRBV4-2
CASSPRELPTDTQYF
TGTGCCAGCAGCCCAAGAGAGCTCCCCACAGATACGCAGTATTTT
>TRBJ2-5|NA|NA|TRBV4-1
CASSRPPGETNQRETQYF
TGCGCCAGCAGCCGCCCACCGGGGGAGACCAACCAACGGGAGACCCAGTACTTC
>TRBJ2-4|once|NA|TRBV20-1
CSAEAGAAAKNIQYF
TGCAGTGCTGAGGCTGGGGCAGCAGCCAAAAACATTCAGTACTTC
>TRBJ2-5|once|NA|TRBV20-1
CSASNTGHETQYF
TGCAGTGCTAGCAACACAGGGCACGAGACCCAGTACTTC
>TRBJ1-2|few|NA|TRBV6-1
CASTSGQNYGYTF
TGTGCCAGCACTTCGGGGCAGAACTATGGCTACACCTTC
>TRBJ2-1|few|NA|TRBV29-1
CSVEGSRRAPYNEQFF
TGCAGCGTTGAAGGCTCTAGGAGGGCCCCATACAATGAGCAGTTCTTC
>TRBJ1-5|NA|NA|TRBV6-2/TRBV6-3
CASKGTRNQPQHF
TGTGCCAGCAAGGGGACGCGGAATCAGCCCCAGCATTTT
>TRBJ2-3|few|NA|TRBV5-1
CASSLVLGDTQYF
TGCGCCAGCAGCTTGGTTCTGGGAGATACGCAGTATTTT
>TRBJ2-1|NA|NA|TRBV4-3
CASSQDRAGLKNEQFF
TGCGCCAGCAGCCAAGATCGGGCGGGGTTGAAGAATGAGCAGTTCTTC
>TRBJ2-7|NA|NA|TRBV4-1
CASSRDSGAYEQYF
TGCGCCAGCAGCCGAGATTCCGGGGCTTACGAGCAGTACTTC